A selection of T cell receptor beta chains follows, all from one sample in a study of spatial heterogeneity in lung cancer. TCRdb reprocessed the 5' RACE reads via MiXCR and lists one record per CDR3 protein. The profile shows some 85,000 distinct CDR3 sequences, about 20% of them singletons. This specimen was PBMCs, taken at surgery. The receptors derive from a male donor with early-stage non-small cell lung cancer. CDR3s leave out the opening cysteine and the closing phenylalanine or tryptophan.

V gene: TRBV28
CDR3 length: 13
J gene: TRBJ2-1
CDR3 protein: ASNGAGENYNEQF

V gene: TRBV14
CDR3 length: 13
J gene: TRBJ1-2
CDR3 protein: ASSLWGAANYGYT

V gene: TRBV2
CDR3 length: 14
J gene: TRBJ1-4
CDR3 protein: ASSELRGRANEKLF

V gene: TRBV28
CDR3 length: 10
J gene: TRBJ2-3
CDR3 protein: ASSLEGFTQY

V gene: TRBV3-1
CDR3 length: 10
J gene: TRBJ1-4
CDR3 protein: ASSQEGEKLF

V gene: TRBV20-1
CDR3 length: 15
J gene: TRBJ2-3
CDR3 protein: SARPPSASGSTDTQY

V gene: TRBV7-6
CDR3 length: 13
J gene: TRBJ2-3
CDR3 protein: ASSFPVRATDTQY

V gene: TRBV15
CDR3 length: 14
J gene: TRBJ2-5
CDR3 protein: ATSRDLSTQQETQY

V gene: TRBV7-6
CDR3 length: 15
J gene: TRBJ2-5
CDR3 protein: ASSLVGGSTNGETQY

V gene: TRBV28
CDR3 length: 13
J gene: TRBJ2-4
CDR3 protein: ASSFPGRDKNIQY

V gene: TRBV12-3/TRBV12-4
CDR3 length: 14
J gene: TRBJ2-5
CDR3 protein: ASSSQAGGPSETQY

V gene: TRBV29-1
CDR3 length: 11
J gene: TRBJ2-1
CDR3 protein: SVSTISYNEQF

V gene: TRBV6-2/TRBV6-3
CDR3 length: 9
J gene: TRBJ1-1
CDR3 protein: ASSRITEAF

V gene: TRBV4-2
CDR3 length: 13
J gene: TRBJ2-2
CDR3 protein: ASSPVEANTGELF

V gene: TRBV29-1
CDR3 length: 11
J gene: TRBJ2-3
CDR3 protein: SVGGDLADTQY

V gene: TRBV20-1
CDR3 length: 13
J gene: TRBJ2-7
CDR3 protein: SARDSTSGTYEQY

V gene: TRBV3-1
CDR3 length: 11
J gene: TRBJ2-3
CDR3 protein: ASSQDTRSTQY

V gene: TRBV11-2
CDR3 length: 13
J gene: TRBJ2-1
CDR3 protein: ASSFLKYGYNEQF

V gene: TRBV7-3
CDR3 length: 12
J gene: TRBJ1-2
CDR3 protein: ASSPGGRETGYT

V gene: TRBV7-2
CDR3 length: 11
J gene: TRBJ2-1
CDR3 protein: ASSTRIGDEQF

V gene: TRBV28
CDR3 length: 14
J gene: TRBJ2-7
CDR3 protein: ASSPARRLITYEQY

V gene: TRBV5-4
CDR3 length: 13
J gene: TRBJ2-3
CDR3 protein: ASSLEPGKADTQY

V gene: TRBV18
CDR3 length: 14
J gene: TRBJ2-3
CDR3 protein: ASSPLGSGGTDTQY

V gene: TRBV20-1
CDR3 length: 9
J gene: TRBJ1-4
CDR3 protein: STSQDEKLF

V gene: TRBV30
CDR3 length: 11
J gene: TRBJ2-7
CDR3 protein: AWSLTRSYEQY

V gene: TRBV6-5
CDR3 length: 13
J gene: TRBJ2-3
CDR3 protein: ASSYLDRGADTQY

V gene: TRBV16
CDR3 length: 13
J gene: TRBJ2-7
CDR3 protein: ASSQFQLAGSEQY

V gene: TRBV6-4
CDR3 length: 14
J gene: TRBJ2-3
CDR3 protein: ASSALNGGGTDTQY